One sample yielded the 21 T cell receptor beta chains listed below, sequenced in a study of Graves' ophthalmopathy and Graves' hyperthyroidism. As the template, RNA transcripts were used to amplify TCR beta CDR3 regions. RT-PCR with HTBI primers came first, then second-round multiplex PCR. TCRdb recomputed calls from the multiplex PCR reads with MiXCR, one row per CDR3 protein. This table has approximately 210,000 distinct CDR3 sequences, approximately 29% appearing once. The sequenced sample was peripheral blood. The receptors shown here come from a man aged 50-59 years with Graves' ophthalmopathy.

This clonotype was observed a handful of times. This sequence joins TRBV28 and TRBJ1-1; no definite D call. The CDR3 runs to 12 residues. Germline CDR1 and CDR2: MDHEN and SYDVKM. The V end was cut by 6 bases, the J end by 11 bases, with 16 bases between. The CDR3 region is CASSPRPAGAFF. CDR3 DNA sequence: TGTGCCAGCAGCCCTCGGCCCGCCGGGGCTTTCTTT.

V usage is TRBV6-2 or TRBV6-3 and J usage is TRBJ2-7; 11 bases map to TRBD2. The CDR3 is made up of 17 amino acids. Germline values: CDR1 MNHEY, CDR2 SVGEGT. The V and J ends lost 2 bases and 1 base, in that order; junction bases with no gene match: 7. Written as DNA, the CDR3 is TGTGCCAGCAGTTACGGACGACTAGCGGGGCATTCCTACGAGCAGTACTTC. Amino acids: CASSYGRLAGHSYEQYF.

The V and J genes are TRBV28 and TRBJ2-7; D may correspond to TRBD1 or TRBD2 (5 bases each). V dropped 2 bases and J dropped 2 bases, with 16 bases sitting between them. This CDR3 comprises 16 residues. The germline gives CDR1 MDHEN, CDR2 SYDVKM. CDR3 sequence: CASSLDRGDETYEQYF. The CDR3 DNA is TGTGCCAGCAGTTTAGATAGAGGGGACGAAACCTACGAGCAGTACTTC.

This clonotype was seen ten or more times. The rearrangement links TRBV13 to TRBJ2-5; possibly TRBD1 for D (6 bases). Trimming shortened V by 2 bases and J by 5 bases, and 9 bases separated the two germline ends. The V gene's germline CDR1 is PRHDT and CDR2 FYEKMQ (reference sequence). CDR3 length: 13 residues. CDR3 sequence reads: CASSLYRDETQYF. Written as DNA, the CDR3 is TGTGCCAGCAGCTTATACAGGGATGAGACCCAGTACTTC.

This clonotype was detected ten times or more. CDR3 region: CASSDTSGSYEQYF. CDR3 bases: TGTGCCAGCAGCGATACTAGCGGCTCCTACGAGCAGTACTTC. The chain combines TRBV13 with TRBJ2-7; 8 bases are a match to TRBD2. The germline V gene has CDR1 PRHDT and CDR2 FYEKMQ (reference sequence). After removal of 5 bases from V and 0 bases from J, the junction contained 3 bases not matched to a gene. CDR3 length: 14 residues. Filled out from reference TRBV13 and TRBJ2-7, the complete variable domain reads AAGVIQSPRHLIKEKRETATLKCYPIPRHDTVYWYQQGPGQDPQFLISFYEKMQSDKGSIPDRFSAQQFSDYHSELNMSSLELGDSALYFCASSDTSGSYEQYFGPGTRLTVT.

Ten or more counts support this clonotype. The chain carries TRBV6-2 or TRBV6-3 and TRBJ1-5; D is ambiguous. The CDR3 has 14 amino acids. The ends were cut back, 2 bases at V and 2 bases at J, with 7 bases in the middle. CDR1 is MNHEY and CDR2 is SVGEGT in the germline V gene. CDR3 bases: TGTGCCAGCAGTTACGTCCGAGGCAATCAGCCCCAGCATTTT. Protein product: CASSYVRGNQPQHF.

This clonotype was counted ten times or more. This chain uses TRBV7-9 with TRBJ2-7; D is perhaps TRBD1 or TRBD2 (6 bases each). The V end was cut by 5 bases, the J end by 10 bases, with 18 bases between. Germline loops: CDR1 SEHNR, CDR2 FQNEAQ (reference sequence). This CDR3 contains 13 residues. CDR3 nucleotides: TGTGCCAGCAGCCCCCCGGGGGCAGCCCAACAGTACTTC. Protein sequence: CASSPPGAAQQYF.

This clonotype was seen ten or more times. The chain uses TRBV11-1 and TRBJ2-7, with 11 bases identical to TRBD1. The germline V gene has CDR1 SGHAT and CDR2 FQDESV (reference sequence). Germline trimming cut 5 bases from V and 5 bases from J; bases unmatched to any gene: 5. The CDR3 length is 14 residues. In DNA, the CDR3 is TGTGCCAGCAGCGGTGGACAGGGGGCTAACGAGCAGTACTTC. Translating gives CASSGGQGANEQYF.

This clonotype was seen a few times. A clone one base away is much larger, so this may be a read error. This chain connects TRBV7-2 to TRBJ2-2; perhaps TRBD1 as D (5 bases). Trimming took off 4 bases at V and 1 base at J, with 7 bases between the two ends. Germline V lookup: CDR1 SGHTA, CDR2 FQGNSA. This CDR3 region has 14 residues. DNA for the CDR3: TGTGCCAGCAGCTGGCAGGGGAACACCGGGGAGCTGTTTTTT. It is translated as CASSWQGNTGELFF.

This clonotype has at least ten counts. This chain links TRBV6-2 or TRBV6-3 with TRBJ2-7; D remains ambiguous. V lost 6 bases and J 0 bases, leaving 12 bases between the germline ends. This CDR3 region has 14 residues. Germline CDR1 reads MNHEY; CDR2 reads SVGEGT. CDR3 bases: TGTGCCAGCAGGAGGACGGCAAGCTCCTACGAGCAGTACTTC. Encoded protein: CASRRTASSYEQYF.

This clonotype was seen many times. This chain uses TRBV20-1 with TRBJ1-1, with D perhaps TRBD1 (6 bases). Germline CDR1 and CDR2: DFQATT and SNEGSKA (reference sequence). CDR3 length: 14 residues. V was shortened by 6 bases and J by 4 bases, with 18 bases between the two germline ends. Here the CDR3 reads CSARGGGRSTEAFF. CDR3 sequence (DNA): TGCAGTGCCAGGGGCGGGGGTAGAAGCACTGAAGCTTTCTTT.

The rearrangement joins TRBV6-2 or TRBV6-3 to TRBJ2-5; 7 bases fit TRBD2. The CDR3 contains 15 residues. The junction had 9 bases not matched to a gene; V was cut back by 7 bases and J by 1 base. The germline gives CDR1 MNHEY, CDR2 SVGEGT. Here the CDR3 DNA reads TGTGCCAGCACGGAATTAGCGGGTTCCCAAGAGACCCAGTACTTC. Protein sequence: CASTELAGSQETQYF.

This clonotype appeared many times. This chain links TRBV12-5 with TRBJ2-7; 7 nucleotides agree with TRBD2. Germline trimming cut 4 bases from V and 2 bases from J; bases unmatched to any gene: 8. The CDR3 runs 15 residues. The V gene's germline CDR1 is LGHNT and CDR2 FRNRAP. The CDR3, as DNA: TGTGCTAGTGGTTCCTCCCCCCGGGGGGCCTACGAGCAGTACTTC. This encodes CASGSSPRGAYEQYF.

At least ten counts were recorded for this clonotype. The chain uses TRBV5-1 and TRBJ2-5; the D gene is possibly TRBD2 (5 bases). The germline CDR1 and CDR2 sequences are SGHRS and YFSETQ. Trimming shortened V by 3 bases and J by 1 base, and 16 bases separated the two germline ends. This CDR3 has 16 amino acids. The CDR3 region is CASSWTDWDGQETQYF. In DNA, the CDR3 is TGCGCCAGCAGCTGGACGGACTGGGATGGCCAAGAGACCCAGTACTTC. Supplemented by reference TRBV5-1 and TRBJ2-5, the full variable domain reads KAGVTQTPRYLIKTRGQQVTLSCSPISGHRSVSWYQQTPGQGLQFLFEYFSETQRNKGNFPGRFSGRQFSNSRSEMNVSTLELGDSALYLCASSWTDWDGQETQYFGPGTRLLVL.

This chain uses TRBV7-8 with TRBJ2-7, with 7 positions matching TRBD1. After removal of 1 base from V and 4 bases from J, the junction contained 16 bases not matched to a gene. CDR3 size: 18 residues. The germline CDR1 and CDR2 sequences are SGHVS and FQNEAQ. The CDR3 protein is CASSLVGEGQAPDYEQYF. The CDR3, as DNA: TGTGCCAGCAGCTTAGTTGGGGAAGGACAGGCTCCAGATTACGAGCAGTACTTC.

This clonotype was recorded many times. This chain links TRBV20-1 with TRBJ2-5; 13 bases fit TRBD2. Germline V gene sequence: CDR1 DFQATT, CDR2 SNEGSKA (reference sequence). The CDR3 sequence is 17 residues long. Trimming took 6 bases from V and 1 from J; bases not matched to a gene: 11. CDR3 protein: CSAQRTSGRAFQETQYF. In nucleotides, the CDR3 is TGCAGTGCCCAGCGGACTAGCGGGAGAGCCTTCCAAGAGACCCAGTACTTC.

In its sample, this clonotype was seen many times. This CDR3 reads CASSRDRVYEQYF. CDR3 nucleotide sequence: TGTGCCAGCAGCAGAGACAGGGTCTACGAGCAGTACTTC. The V call is TRBV6-5, the J call TRBJ2-7; 7 bases line up with TRBD1. Germline CDR1 reads MNHEY; CDR2 reads SVGAGI. The V segment lost 6 bases and the J segment 3 bases; nucleotides outside the gene matches: 5. The CDR3 has 13 residues.

This clonotype came up many times. The chain is built from TRBV11-2 and TRBJ2-3; maybe TRBD2 (6 bases). Trimming removed 1 base at V and 4 bases at J, with 12 bases between. This CDR3 has 15 amino acids. Germline CDR1 SGHAT, CDR2 FQNNGV. For the CDR3, the DNA is TGTGCCAGCAGCTTAGGGGGACTTCTGTCAGATACGCAGTATTTT. It specifies CASSLGGLLSDTQYF. Full variable domain (remainder filled in from reference TRBV11-2 and TRBJ2-3): EAGVAQSPRYKIIEKRQSVAFWCNPISGHATLYWYQQILGQGPKLLIQFQNNGVVDDSQLPKDRFSAERLKGVDSTLKIQPAKLEDSAVYLCASSLGGLLSDTQYFGPGTRLTVL.

In its sample, this clonotype was seen many times. The V gene is TRBV7-9, the J gene TRBJ1-1; a possible D gene is TRBD1 (6 bases). Germline loops: CDR1 SEHNR, CDR2 FQNEAQ (reference sequence). Trimming removed 4 bases at V and 2 bases at J, with 11 bases between. This CDR3 region has 14 residues. CDR3 region: CASSSQGPNTEAFF. CDR3 DNA: TGTGCCAGCAGCTCACAGGGCCCTAACACTGAAGCTTTCTTT. The whole variable domain, remainder taken from reference TRBV7-9 and TRBJ1-1, is DTGVSQNPRHKITKRGQNVTFRCDPISEHNRLYWYRQTLGQGPEFLTYFQNEAQLEKSRLLSDRFSAERPKGSFSTLEIQRTEQGDSAMYLCASSSQGPNTEAFFGQGTRLTVV.

This clonotype showed up many times. The rearrangement joins TRBV29-1 to TRBJ2-7, with 9 positions matching TRBD2. CDR1 and CDR2 from the germline V gene are SQVTM and ANQGSEA. CDR3 length equals 14 residues. Losses at the gene ends were 7 bases for V and 0 bases for J; bases not matched to a gene: 7. CDR3 sequence: CSATGTSSSYEQYF. DNA for the CDR3: TGCAGCGCAACCGGGACTAGCTCCTCCTACGAGCAGTACTTC.

CDR3 sequence reads: CASKWGRGELFF. Here the CDR3 DNA reads TGTGCCAGCAAGTGGGGGCGCGGGGAGCTGTTTTTT. J is TRBJ2-2 and V is TRBV2; maybe TRBD1 (6 bases). Trimming pared 7 bases from V and 7 bases from J, leaving 10 bases between. CDR1 and CDR2 from the germline V gene are SNHLY and FYNNEI. This CDR3 is built from 12 residues.